This entry lists 19 T cell receptor beta chains sequenced from one sample in a study of shared T cell receptors in the human thymus. Generated by immunoSEQ multiplex PCR, the TCRdb table keeps only in-frame clones and is missing some. This sample has roughly 700,000 clones; 88% occur once, and the top ten carry 0.0085% to 0.012%. These sequences were also reported in another study, on human thymus T cells.

The sequenced sample consisted of thymocytes. Receptors originate from a boy in the first two years of life with a congenital heart defect.

The rearrangement joins TRBV5-6 to TRBJ2-3; 12 nucleotides agree with TRBD2. Germline V gene sequence: CDR1 SGHDT, CDR2 YYEEEE. J gave up 3 bases and V 0 bases, and 5 bases lay outside the gene matches. The CDR3 covers 17 residues. CDR3 sequence (DNA): TGTGCCAGCAGCTTGGCCGAACTAGCGGGAGGTACAGATACGCAGTATTTT. This translates into CASSLAELAGGTDTQYF.

The J gene is TRBJ1-1, the V gene TRBV10-2, with 7 bases lining up with TRBD1. Germline V gene data show CDR1 as WSHSY and CDR2 as SAAADI. CDR3 length: 16 amino acids. Losses at the gene ends were 0 bases for V and 4 bases for J; bases not matched to a gene: 8. The CDR3 spells CASSESPTGAGTEAFF. The CDR3 DNA is TGCGCCAGCAGTGAGTCGCCTACAGGGGCAGGCACTGAAGCTTTCTTT.

V gene TRBV2 combines with J gene TRBJ2-1; maybe TRBD1 (6 bases). The CDR3 is 16 amino acids. Looked up from germline, CDR1 is SNHLY and CDR2 is FYNNEI. V lost 6 bases and J 2 bases, leaving 17 bases between the germline ends. The CDR3 is CASSPGAPRPYNEQFF. The CDR3 nucleotides are TGTGCCAGCAGCCCAGGGGCTCCCAGACCCTACAATGAGCAGTTCTTC.

The J gene is TRBJ1-2, the V gene TRBV4-3, with 7 bases lining up with TRBD1. The CDR3 length is 19 residues. V was clipped by 3 bases and J by 0 bases; unmatched bases: 16. Germline loops: CDR1 LGHNA, CDR2 YSLEER. CDR3 DNA: TGCGCCAGCAGCCATGCCACACGGGGGACAGACCAACCTAACTATGGCTACACCTTC. This encodes CASSHATRGTDQPNYGYTF.

The chain employs TRBV28 and TRBJ2-1; 12 bases agree with TRBD2. Losses at the gene ends were 4 bases for V and 8 bases for J; bases not matched to a gene: 9. This CDR3 has 16 amino acids. CDR1 is MDHEN, CDR2 SYDVKM, per germline. The CDR3 region is CASSSRLAGVLDEQFF. The CDR3 DNA reads as TGTGCCAGCAGTTCCCGACTAGCGGGAGTCTTGGATGAGCAGTTCTTC.

This clone was detected only a few times. The rearrangement uses TRBV6-5 and TRBJ2-1; TRBD2 agrees at 7 bases. The junction had 8 bases not matched to a gene; V was cut back by 2 bases and J by 7 bases. The V gene's germline CDR1 is MNHEY and CDR2 SVGAGI. This CDR3 has 15 residues. CDR3 sequence reads: CASSYGGSIRNEQFF. The CDR3 DNA is TGTGCCAGCAGTTACGGCGGGAGTATAAGGAATGAGCAGTTCTTC.

V and J are TRBV14 and TRBJ1-2; D is ambiguous. The CDR3 runs 14 residues. Germline CDR1 reads SGHDN; CDR2 reads FVKESK. V was trimmed by 1 base and J by 6 bases, leaving 12 bases between them. In nucleotides, the CDR3 is TGTGCCAGCAGCCAAGCGGGTCCTCAACATGGCTACACCTTC. Amino acids: CASSQAGPQHGYTF.

This clone has just one count. This sequence joins TRBV15 and TRBJ2-7, with 9 bases fitting TRBD2. Germline loops: CDR1 LNHNV, CDR2 YYDKDF (reference sequence). J lost 2 bases, V lost 5 bases, and 7 bases had no gene match. The CDR3 spans 15 residues. The CDR3 sequence is CATSERLAATYEQYF. The CDR3 DNA reads TGTGCCACCAGCGAGAGACTAGCGGCTACCTACGAGCAGTACTTC.

DNA for the CDR3: TGTGCCAGCAGTTTCGACGAGCAGTACTTC. Translation gives CASSFDEQYF. The gene calls are TRBV28 and TRBJ2-7; D is ambiguous. V dropped 3 bases and J dropped 5 bases, with 2 bases sitting between them. The CDR3 has 10 residues. Looked up from germline, CDR1 is MDHEN and CDR2 is SYDVKM.

This clone appeared a few times. Other nucleotide sequences from this sample produce the same CDR3. This chain uses TRBV5-6 with TRBJ2-1; 8 bases are a match to TRBD2. Trimming took 5 bases from V and 4 from J; bases not matched to a gene: 5. CDR1 and CDR2 from the germline V gene are SGHDT and YYEEEE. The CDR3 has 14 amino acids. CDR3 amino acids: CASSPGGGYNEQFF. CDR3 in DNA: TGTGCCAGCAGTCCGGGAGGGGGTTACAATGAGCAGTTCTTC. Filled out from reference TRBV5-6 and TRBJ2-1, the complete variable domain reads DAGVTQSPTHLIKTRGQQVTLRCSPKSGHDTVSWYQQALGQGPQFIFQYYEEEERQRGNFPDRFSGHQFPNYSSELNVNALLLGDSALYLCASSPGGGYNEQFFGPGTRLTVL.

The CDR3 nucleotides are TGTGCCAGCAGCCACGGACAGGCCCCCACTAACTATGGCTACACCTTC. Translated: CASSHGQAPTNYGYTF. This sequence joins TRBV6-6 and TRBJ1-2, with 7 bases aligning to TRBD1. Germline trimming cut 6 bases from V and 0 bases from J; bases unmatched to any gene: 10. The CDR3 spans 16 residues. The V gene's germline CDR1 is MNHNY and CDR2 SVGAGI (reference sequence).

This chain links TRBV5-1 with TRBJ2-6; no clear D. Germline assignment: CDR1 SGHRS and CDR2 YFSETQ. V lost 6 bases and J 4 bases, leaving 8 bases between the germline ends. The CDR3 runs 13 residues. Here the CDR3 reads CASTLRGANVLTF. The DNA for the CDR3 is TGCGCCAGCACCCTCCGGGGGGCCAACGTCCTGACTTTC.

The chain couples TRBV5-1 to TRBJ2-1; the match to TRBD2 covers 7 bases. Germline V lookup: CDR1 SGHRS, CDR2 YFSETQ. This CDR3 is built from 17 residues. Unmatched junction bases numbered 10, after V lost 0 bases and J lost 4 bases. This chain's CDR3 is CASSLAQRDYPYNEQFF. CDR3 coding DNA: TGCGCCAGCAGCTTGGCCCAAAGGGACTACCCTTACAATGAGCAGTTCTTC.

The rearrangement joins TRBV7-2 to TRBJ1-1; D gene uncertain. Trimming shortened V by 1 base and J by 1 base, and 10 bases separated the two germline ends. The germline V gene encodes CDR1 SGHTA and CDR2 FQGNSA. CDR3 length equals 15 residues. CDR3 loop: CASSLDGNRNTEAFF. DNA of the CDR3: TGTGCCAGCAGCTTAGACGGGAACAGGAACACTGAAGCTTTCTTT.

The chain has TRBV4-2 and TRBJ2-3; TRBD2 matches 7 bases. The CDR3 totals 17 residues. With 5 bases clipped from V and 5 bases from J, the junction kept 16 bases outside the gene matches. Germline-derived CDR1 and CDR2 are LGHNA and YNFKEQ. CDR3 nucleotides: TGTGCCAGCAGCAGCTCACTAGCGAGAAAGGAAAAAGATACGCAGTATTTT. Translating it yields CASSSSLARKEKDTQYF.

In its sample, this clone was seen once. J is TRBJ2-1 and V is TRBV11-3; no firm D call. Trimming cost V 1 base and J 4 bases, with 11 bases left between them. The CDR3 is made up of 15 amino acids. Germline-derived CDR1 and CDR2 are SGHNT and YENEEA. CDR3 DNA: TGTGCCAGCAGCTTAGTCCAAATCGAGTACAATGAGCAGTTCTTC. As protein: CASSLVQIEYNEQFF.

The chain has TRBV4-2 and TRBJ2-7; D remains ambiguous. This CDR3 comprises 15 residues. CDR1 LGHNA and CDR2 YNFKEQ come from the germline V gene. V gave up 1 base and J gave up 0 bases, with 10 bases separating them. CDR3 sequence reads: CASSQGVADSYEQYF. The CDR3 DNA reads TGTGCCAGCAGCCAAGGGGTAGCAGACTCCTACGAGCAGTACTTC.

The chain joins TRBV6-1 to TRBJ2-7; 7 nucleotides align to TRBD1. Germline loops: CDR1 MNHNS, CDR2 SASEGT. This CDR3 is 14 amino acids long. V shed 6 bases, J shed 0 bases, and the junction held 5 bases outside the gene matches. The CDR3 loop is CASSLQGSSYEQYF. CDR3 sequence (DNA): TGTGCCAGCAGCCTACAGGGGTCCTCCTACGAGCAGTACTTC.

This rearrangement joins TRBV11-3 to TRBJ2-1; D possibly corresponds to TRBD2 (6 bases). The ends were cut back, 1 base at V and 5 bases at J, with 9 bases in the middle. CDR1 SGHNT and CDR2 YENEEA come from the germline V gene. This CDR3 comprises 14 residues. The CDR3 bases are TGTGCCAGCAGCTTAGCGGGAGTCGACAATGAGCAGTTCTTC. As protein: CASSLAGVDNEQFF.